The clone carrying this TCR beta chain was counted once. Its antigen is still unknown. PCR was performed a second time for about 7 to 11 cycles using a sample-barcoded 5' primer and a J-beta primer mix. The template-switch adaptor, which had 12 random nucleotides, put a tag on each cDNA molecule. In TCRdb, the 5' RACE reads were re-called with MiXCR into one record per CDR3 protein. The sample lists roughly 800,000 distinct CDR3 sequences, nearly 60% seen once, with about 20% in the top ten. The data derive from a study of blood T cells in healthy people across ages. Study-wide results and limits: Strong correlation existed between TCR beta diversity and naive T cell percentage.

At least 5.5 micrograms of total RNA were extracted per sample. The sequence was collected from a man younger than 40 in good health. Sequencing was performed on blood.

CDR3 in amino acids: CSAAGGTDNEKLFF. In DNA form, the CDR3 reads TGCAGTGCAGCGGGGGGGACAGATAATGAAAAACTGTTTTTT. The chain couples TRBV20-1 to TRBJ1-4, with 7 nucleotides matching TRBD1. V lost 6 bases and J lost 4; bases outside the gene matches: 8. This CDR3 spans 14 amino acids. The germline V gene has CDR1 DFQATT and CDR2 SNEGSKA (reference sequence).